A selection of T cell receptor beta chains follows, all from one sample in a study of regulatory and conventional T cells in RAG deficiency. TCRdb's table, derived via immunoSEQ multiplex PCR, lists solely in-frame clones and lacks some. There are about 30,000 clones in the sample; around 96% occur only once, and roughly 0.35% lies in the top ten. The data also belong to a second study, concerning regulatory T cells.

Sequencing was done on a sample of CD25- CD4+ T cells sorted from blood. These receptors were obtained from a human donor in good health. CDR3s leave out the opening cysteine and the closing phenylalanine or tryptophan. A D gene is named only where the DNA matches it firmly. A clone size is listed for some rows: how often the clone was seen (once, few, many), or a class if it is expanded.

d_gene,len,abundance,v_gene,CDR3aa
TRBD1,13,NA,TRBV5-1,ASSLQGIGKTEAF
NA,14,NA,TRBV30,AWSSRAGGYNSPLH
NA,13,NA,TRBV5-5,ASSLGVGLNYEQY
NA,13,NA,TRBV19,ASSKGQGGYNEQF
TRBD2,15,NA,TRBV27,ASSSYGERGDSYEQY
NA,14,NA,TRBV14,ASSQDSGALDTEAF
NA,13,few,TRBV2,ASSATGVSGNTIY
TRBD2,12,NA,TRBV6-1,ASTSGGRTDTQY
NA,11,few,TRBV10-3,AISDTDIDGYT
TRBD2,17,NA,TRBV15,ATSLDPGTSGSSYNEQF
NA,11,NA,TRBV29-1,SARVTGNYGYT
TRBD2,13,NA,TRBV2,ASRATSGDYNEQF
NA,15,NA,TRBV7-8,ASSLEAQDRYKNIQY
TRBD1,16,NA,TRBV19,ASSIGPRGPQGAGGYT